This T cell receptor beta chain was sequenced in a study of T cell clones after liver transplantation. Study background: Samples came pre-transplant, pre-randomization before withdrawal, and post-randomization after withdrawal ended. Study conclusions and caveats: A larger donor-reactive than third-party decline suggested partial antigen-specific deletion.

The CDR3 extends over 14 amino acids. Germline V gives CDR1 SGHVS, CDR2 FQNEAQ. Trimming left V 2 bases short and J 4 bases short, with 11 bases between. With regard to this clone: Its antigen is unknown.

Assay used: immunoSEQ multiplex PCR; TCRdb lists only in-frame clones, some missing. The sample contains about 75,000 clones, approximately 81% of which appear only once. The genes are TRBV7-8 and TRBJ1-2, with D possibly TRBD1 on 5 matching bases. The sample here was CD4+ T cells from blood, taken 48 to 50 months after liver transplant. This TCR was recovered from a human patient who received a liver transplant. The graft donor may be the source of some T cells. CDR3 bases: TGTGCCAGCAGCTTATTCCAGGGTGCCTATGGCTACACCTTC. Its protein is CASSLFQGAYGYTF.